This entry describes one T cell receptor beta chain. Its antigen is not yet known. Qualities for individual bases were not recorded, and no much larger clone is one base off. These data belong to a study of T cell responses to AZD1222 COVID-19 vaccine (TCRdb year 2021). Context from the whole study: TCR sequencing was performed for roughly 250 trial participants, of whom around 200 were given two doses of AZD1222 and around 26 were given two doses of MenACWY control vaccine. Trial participants were enrolled into age subgroups of 18-55, 56-69 and 70-plus years, which contained around 150, 28 and 57 TCR-sequenced participants, respectively. The paper's findings and limits, for the study overall: Vaccine-associated CD4 TCRs spanned the whole spike protein, with dominant responses in regions 160-218 and 743-854. Reportedly, almost half of the unique spike-specific TCRs recognized epitopes lying outside the regions that are mutated in the B.1.351 and B.1.1.7 variants. Because no day 14 peak-response samples were available, repertoires were characterized only after the peak T cell response. The 56-69-year group was small, and its depth increase did not reach significance, likely because of low power. Conclusions about previously exposed vaccinees were limited because only six or seven AZD1222 recipients were SARS-CoV-2 seropositive at baseline. Spike-specific TCR breadth and depth rose significantly after two AZD1222 doses compared with day 0 and with MenACWY recipients. Participants were mostly white British, with more females than males. The authors suggested clonal diversity may have been underestimated.

Taken with the paper, the label for time point translates to: about 28 days (+/-7) after the second vaccine dose. Because spike-specific TCR depth and breadth did not differ between the two schedules, AZD1222 recipients who got a second dose at roughly 4 weeks were pooled with those who got a second dose at roughly 12 weeks. Vaccinee samples came from UK trials COV001 and COV002, including a single-blind randomized controlled phase 2/3 trial of AZD1222 (ChAdOx1 nCoV-19) in healthy adults. Trial participant PBMC samples were collected at day 0 and day 28 after the second dose for TCRbeta chain sequencing. The CDR3 regions of human TCRbeta chains were analyzed by immunosequencing. The authors processed their data as follows. TCRs in the repertoires were matched against a reference library of SARS-CoV-2-specific TCRs that had been generated with the MIRA antigen-specificity platform. Breadth was defined as the fraction of unique TCRs that were SARS-CoV-2-associated. Depth was defined as the fraction of total T cells that were SARS-CoV-2-associated. Each spike-specific TCR was assigned to its reactive spike region and to a CD4 or CD8 class using the MIRA data. Log10-transformed breadth and depth values were compared by one-way ANOVA with Sidak's multiple comparisons tests. Sourced from immuneACCESS, this table was stored by TCRdb with only in-frame sequences that have V and J called. A share of the clones is absent; for the studies checked, an unresolved V gene accounts for under half, and the remainder has no known explanation. Clone size and the V and J calls come from that table; the DNA yielded D and trimming. For this sample there are about 78,000 clones; 90% appear just once. Around 1.5% of the sample is in the top ten clones.

Based on the germline V gene, the CDR1 and CDR2 sequences are MRHNA and SNTAGT. Including the terminal cysteine and phenylalanine, the CDR3 comprises 15 residues. Just CDR3 DNA is preserved here, 45 bases in frame from base 1. V trim: 2 bases; J trim: 2 bases; unmatched bases: 4. The starting material was peripheral blood, obtained 28 days after the second AZD1222 dose. The receptor comes from an adult who received the AZD1222 COVID-19 vaccine. The V and J segments used are TRBV6-4 and TRBJ2-3; a stretch of 7 junction bases matches TRBD2. The DNA sequence reads TGTGCCAGCAGTGACGGCGGGGGACCCACAGATACGCAGTATTTT. The translation is CASSDGGGPTDTQYF.